This TCR beta chain was identified during a study of CD8+CD57+ T cells in acquired aplastic anemia. Study-wide results and limits: There were fewer than 35 CD8+ CDR3 sequences that occurred in both patients and controls.

Genomic DNA served as template for TCR beta VDJ and CDR3 profiling. TCRdb analysed the reads with MiXCR anew, one entry per CDR3 protein. The table lists around 160,000 distinct CDR3 sequences, 45% to 55% of them singletons. The sequenced patients had an expansion of CD8+CD57+ cells seen by flow cytometry. This clonotype was seen at least ten times. As yet, its antigen is unknown. CDR1 is LNHNV, CDR2 YYDKDF, per germline (reference sequence). This CDR3 comprises 15 residues. The V and J ends lost 1 base and 1 base, in that order; junction bases with no gene match: 4. This receptor was obtained from a human donor with aplastic anemia. Sequencing used sorted CD4+, CD8+, or CD8+CD57+ T cells (not recorded which) from PBMCs. The rearrangement links TRBV15 to TRBJ2-7; the match to TRBD1 covers 7 bases. DNA of the CDR3: TGTGCCACCAGCAGAGGGCCGGGACAGTCCTACGAGCAGTACTTC. As protein: CATSRGPGQSYEQYF.